Given below is one TCR beta chain in context. The antigen remains unidentified. The sequenced fragment ends 3 residues before the CDR3 boundary, so the rest is inferred from the germline J gene. This specimen comes from a study of T cell clonality in common variable immunodeficiency. Study results and limitations: Reportedly, TCR beta sequences from common variable immunodeficiency showed fewer deletions and N-nucleotide insertions.

TCRdb's table, derived via immunoSEQ multiplex PCR, lists solely in-frame clones and lacks some. This repertoire holds around 28,000 clones, and none appear only once. Germline assignment: CDR1 SGHTA and CDR2 FQGTGA. The CDR3 is 15 amino acids. J gave up 1 base and V 2 bases, and 3 bases lay outside the gene matches. The specimen was peripheral blood mononuclear cells. This TCR was recovered from a human donor with common variable immunodeficiency. The rearrangement uses TRBV7-3 and TRBJ2-3; TRBD2 matches 7 bases. The sequenced part of the CDR3 DNA is TGTGCCAGCAGCTTAGGTCTAGCGGGCACAGATACG. Its translation: CASSLGLAGTDT. The whole CDR3 protein reads CASSLGLAGTDTQYF.